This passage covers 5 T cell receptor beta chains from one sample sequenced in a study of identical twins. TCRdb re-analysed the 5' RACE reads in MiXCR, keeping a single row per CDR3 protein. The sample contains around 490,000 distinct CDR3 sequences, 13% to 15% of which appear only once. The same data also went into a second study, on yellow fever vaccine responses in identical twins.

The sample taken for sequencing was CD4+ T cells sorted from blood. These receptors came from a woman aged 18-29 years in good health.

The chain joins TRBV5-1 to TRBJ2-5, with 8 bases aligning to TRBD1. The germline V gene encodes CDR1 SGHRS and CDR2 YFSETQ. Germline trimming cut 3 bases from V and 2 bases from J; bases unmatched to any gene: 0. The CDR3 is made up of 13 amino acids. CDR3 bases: TGCGCCAGCAGCTGGGACAGGCAAGAGACCCAGTACTTC. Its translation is CASSWDRQETQYF.

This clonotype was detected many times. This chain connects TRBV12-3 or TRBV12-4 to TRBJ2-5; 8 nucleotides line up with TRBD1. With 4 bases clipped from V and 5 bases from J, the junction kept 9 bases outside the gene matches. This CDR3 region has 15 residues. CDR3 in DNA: TGTGCCAGCAGTTATGGACAGGGCCGTAGGGAGACCCAGTACTTC. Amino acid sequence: CASSYGQGRRETQYF.

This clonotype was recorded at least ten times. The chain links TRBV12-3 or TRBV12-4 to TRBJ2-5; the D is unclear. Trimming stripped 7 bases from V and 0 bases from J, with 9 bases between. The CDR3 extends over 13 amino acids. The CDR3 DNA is TGTGCCAGCACCCTGCTTTACCAAGAGACCCAGTACTTC. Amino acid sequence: CASTLLYQETQYF.

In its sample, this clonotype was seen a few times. CDR3 nucleotide sequence: TGTGCCAGCAGTCCCTTTAGCGGGATAAACTACAATGAGCAGTTCTTC. This gives the protein CASSPFSGINYNEQFF. The chain has TRBV7-9 and TRBJ2-1, with 8 bases fitting TRBD2. The junction had 10 bases not matched to a gene; V was cut back by 6 bases and J by 3 bases. The length of the CDR3 is 16 residues. Germline loops: CDR1 SEHNR, CDR2 FQNEAQ (reference sequence).

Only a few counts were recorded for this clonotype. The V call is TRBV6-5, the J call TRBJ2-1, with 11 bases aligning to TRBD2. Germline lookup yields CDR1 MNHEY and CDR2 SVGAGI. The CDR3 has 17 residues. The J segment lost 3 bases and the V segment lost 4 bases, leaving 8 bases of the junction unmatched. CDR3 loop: CASSSPSGTSGYNEQFF. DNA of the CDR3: TGTGCCAGCAGTTCCCCCTCCGGGACTAGCGGCTACAATGAGCAGTTCTTC.